The 21 T cell receptor beta chains in this list originate from one sample, sequenced in a study of blood T cell repertoires in COVID-19. The table came from immunoSEQ multiplex PCR; TCRdb's copy has only in-frame clones and leaves some out. The profile shows around 360,000 clones, more than 70% of them singletons. Specimen: PBMCs or T cells enriched from blood (not recorded which). The receptor source for this set is a man aged 35 to 55 in a cohort exposed to, infected with or recovered from COVID-19 (not recorded which).

This chain uses TRBV28 with TRBJ2-5, with 8 bases that match TRBD2. V lost 0 bases, J lost 5 bases, and 11 bases stayed unmatched. Per germline, CDR1 MDHEN and CDR2 SYDVKM. CDR3 length: 17 residues. CDR3 loop: CASSLWGSGSVKETQYF. The CDR3 coding sequence is TGTGCCAGCAGTTTATGGGGCAGCGGGAGTGTTAAGGAGACCCAGTACTTC.

The rearrangement uses TRBV3-1 (or the pseudogene TRBV3-2) and TRBJ2-7, with 9 bases matching TRBD1. The V gene end was trimmed by 5 bases and the J gene end by 5 bases; junction bases not matched to a gene: 4. This CDR3 has 13 residues. Germline V gene data show CDR1 as LGHDT and CDR2 as YNNKEL (reference sequence). The CDR3 sequence is CASSWGQGNEQYF. CDR3 in DNA: TGTGCCAGCAGCTGGGGACAGGGAAACGAGCAGTACTTC.

The chain has TRBV5-6 and TRBJ1-6, with 7 bases that match TRBD1. With 0 bases clipped from V and 9 bases from J, the junction kept 3 bases outside the gene matches. The CDR3 length is 14 residues. In germline, CDR1 is SGHDT, CDR2 YYEEEE. The CDR3 loop reads CASSLGQGSSPLHF. The CDR3 DNA follows: TGTGCCAGCAGCTTGGGACAGGGCAGTTCACCCCTCCACTTT.

The rearrangement uses TRBV27 and TRBJ2-2; D perhaps matches TRBD1 (8 bases). Germline-derived CDR1 and CDR2 are MNHEY and SMNVEV (reference sequence). V was clipped by 2 bases and J by 5 bases, with 24 bases between them. The CDR3 has 19 residues. CDR3 loop: CASSLRTGPSISGTGELFF. DNA of the CDR3: TGTGCCAGCAGTTTAAGGACAGGGCCCTCAATTAGCGGGACCGGGGAGCTGTTTTTT.

The rearrangement uses TRBV28 and TRBJ1-2; the D is unclear. The germline V gene has CDR1 MDHEN and CDR2 SYDVKM. The CDR3 runs to 14 residues. V lost 6 bases to trimming and J lost 8 bases, with 19 bases between them. CDR3 DNA sequence: TGTGCCAGCAGGGGAGGCCAGCCGATGGGAGGCTACACCTTC. Residues: CASRGGQPMGGYTF.

This clone has only one observation. The rearrangement uses TRBV5-4 and TRBJ2-3, with a weak D call TRBD2 (6 bases). From germline, CDR1 is SGHNT and CDR2 YYREEE (reference sequence). The CDR3 length is 16 residues. V lost 0 bases, J lost 0 bases, and 11 bases lay in between. For the CDR3, the DNA is TGTGCCAGCAGCTTGGGGTCGGGAGCCAGCACAGATACGCAGTATTTT. Its protein product is CASSLGSGASTDTQYF. The full variable domain, with the rest looked up from reference TRBV5-4 and TRBJ2-3, is ETGVTQSPTHLIKTRGQQVTLRCSSQSGHNTVSWYQQALGQGPQFIFQYYREEENGRGNFPPRFSGLQFPNYSSELNVNALELDDSALYLCASSLGSGASTDTQYFGPGTRLTVL.

The chain has TRBV7-7 and TRBJ2-2; D is unclear. V shed 1 base and J shed 7 bases, with 7 bases lying between them. The CDR3 spans 13 residues. Germline V gene sequence: CDR1 SSHAT, CDR2 FNYEAQ (reference sequence). The CDR3 here is CASSLVPNGELFF. For the CDR3, the DNA is TGTGCCAGCAGCTTAGTCCCCAACGGGGAGCTGTTTTTT.

This chain links TRBV6-5 with TRBJ2-2, with 7 bases identical to TRBD2. Per germline, CDR1 MNHEY and CDR2 SVGAGI. The CDR3 contains 14 residues. J lost 3 bases, V lost 6 bases, and 4 bases had no gene match. The CDR3 DNA reads as TGTGCCAGCAGCCTCCGGGGGGACACCGGGGAGCTGTTTTTT. Translating gives CASSLRGDTGELFF.

This clone has just one count. The rearrangement joins TRBV3-1 (or the pseudogene TRBV3-2) to TRBJ2-1; TRBD2 matches at 11 bases. The CDR3 contains 16 residues. CDR1 and CDR2 from the germline V gene are LGHDT and YNNKEL (reference sequence). Trimming removed 7 bases from V and 12 bases from J; junction bases left unmatched: 17. The CDR3 nucleotides are TGTGCCAGCAAACAAACCGGGGAGCTAGCGGGAGGAGGGCAGTTCTTC. Translation: CASKQTGELAGGGQFF.

This clone came up once. The V and J genes are TRBV5-1 and TRBJ2-6, with a weak D call TRBD1 (5 bases). This CDR3 region has 15 residues. The V and J ends lost 5 bases and 0 bases respectively, with 9 bases between them. CDR1 is SGHRS and CDR2 is YFSETQ in the germline V gene. In DNA form, the CDR3 reads TGCGCCAGCAGACAGGAAATCTCTGGGGCCAACGTCCTGACTTTC. Translation: CASRQEISGANVLTF.

Only one count was recorded for this clone. This chain joins TRBV6-5 and TRBJ2-7, with 7 bases identical to TRBD1. Germline V gene data show CDR1 as MNHEY and CDR2 as SVGAGI. CDR3 length equals 13 residues. The J segment lost 2 bases and the V segment lost 9 bases, leaving 7 bases of the junction unmatched. CDR3 in amino acids: CASKTGLAYEQYF. The CDR3 DNA sequence: TGTGCCAGTAAGACAGGGCTAGCCTACGAGCAGTACTTC.

This chain links TRBV11-2 with TRBJ1-1; possibly TRBD1 for D (5 bases). Per germline, CDR1 SGHAT and CDR2 FQNNGV. The CDR3 consists of 14 residues. Trimming removed 5 bases from V and 1 base from J, with 11 bases in between. CDR3 sequence (DNA): TGTGCCAGCAGCGCTCAGGGCCAGAACACTGAAGCTTTCTTT. Its translation is CASSAQGQNTEAFF.

This clone was seen a few times. This sequence joins TRBV3-1 (or the pseudogene TRBV3-2) and TRBJ2-6; a weak D match, TRBD2 (5 bases). The germline CDR1 and CDR2 sequences are LGHDT and YNNKEL (reference sequence). The CDR3 is 15 residues long. Trimming removed 7 bases at V and 0 bases at J, with 10 bases between. CDR3 sequence reads: CASTPGSSGANVLTF. DNA of the CDR3: TGTGCCAGCACCCCGGGGAGCTCTGGGGCCAACGTCCTGACTTTC.

This clone occurred once. The chain combines TRBV10-3 with TRBJ1-3; 9 bases fit TRBD1. The length of the CDR3 is 15 residues. CDR1 and CDR2 from the germline V gene are ENHRY and SYGVKD. J lost 1 base, V lost 5 bases, and 3 bases had no gene match. CDR3 sequence: CAISLQGASGNTIYF. The CDR3 nucleotides are TGTGCCATCAGTTTACAGGGGGCTTCTGGAAACACCATATATTTT.

This clone was recorded a few times. This chain links TRBV10-2 with TRBJ1-1; 7 bases align to TRBD1. The CDR3 has 12 amino acids. V was clipped by 5 bases and J by 6 bases; unmatched bases: 3. From germline, CDR1 is WSHSY and CDR2 SAAADI. CDR3 in DNA: TGCGCCAGCAGTTGGGGGACAGCTGAAGCTTTCTTT. It yields the protein CASSWGTAEAFF.

Here the CDR3 DNA reads TGCGCCAGCAGCATGCGAGGGACTAGCGGGACTGAGACCCAGTACTTC. It specifies CASSMRGTSGTETQYF. The chain combines TRBV4-1 with TRBJ2-5; 13 bases map to TRBD2. This CDR3 is 16 amino acids long. J was trimmed by 5 bases and V by 5 bases; bases with no gene match: 8. Germline CDR1 reads MGHRA; CDR2 reads YSYEKL.

The J gene is TRBJ1-1, the V gene TRBV28; 10 bases line up with TRBD1. CDR1 is MDHEN and CDR2 is SYDVKM in the germline V gene. J gave up 4 bases and V 8 bases, and 13 bases lay outside the gene matches. The CDR3 has 16 amino acids. CDR3 in DNA: TGTGCCAGCCCTACCACCGGGACAGGGGTGGCCACTGAAGCTTTCTTT. This gives the protein CASPTTGTGVATEAFF.

This clone occurred once. Written as DNA, the CDR3 is TGTGCCAGCAGAGCGGGAGGAGCCTACAATGAGCAGTTCTTC. It translates to CASRAGGAYNEQFF. The genes are TRBV28 and TRBJ2-1; TRBD2 matches at 9 bases. Germline V gives CDR1 MDHEN, CDR2 SYDVKM. The CDR3 totals 14 residues. J was trimmed by 2 bases and V by 6 bases; bases with no gene match: 2.

Turning to this clone: This is likely a read error, given that the CDR3 carries no conserved phenylalanine or tryptophan at its end. No DNA is shown, since the ends of the CDR3 on it are uncertain; the CDR3 is the one TCRdb lists. The gene calls are TRBV28 and TRBJ2-3; no DNA check was done on the table's D call, TRBD2. The CDR3 contains 11 residues when both ends are counted. CDR1 and CDR2 (germline): MDHEN, SYDVKM. The CDR3 sequence: CASSFTGGRIY.

A word on this clone: This sample includes further DNA sequences coding for the same CDR3. V usage is TRBV7-9 and J usage is TRBJ1-5; a possible D gene is TRBD1 (5 bases). CDR3 length: 14 amino acids. V lost 5 bases and J 0 bases, leaving 8 bases between the germline ends. Germline V gene data show CDR1 as SEHNR and CDR2 as FQNEAQ (reference sequence). The CDR3 bases are TGTGCCAGCAGCCCAGGGTATAGCAATCAGCCCCAGCATTTT. Amino acids: CASSPGYSNQPQHF. The complete variable domain, with remaining parts taken from reference TRBV7-9 and TRBJ1-5, reads DTGVSQNPRHKITKRGQNVTFRCDPISEHNRLYWYRQTLGQGPEFLTYFQNEAQLEKSRLLSDRFSAERPKGSFSTLEIQRTEQGDSAMYLCASSPGYSNQPQHFGDGTRLSIL.

The chain joins TRBV4-2 to TRBJ2-5; 10 bases map to TRBD2. This CDR3 has 16 amino acids. The J segment lost 5 bases and the V segment lost 1 base, leaving 7 bases of the junction unmatched. Looked up from germline, CDR1 is LGHNA and CDR2 is YNFKEQ. The CDR3 nucleotides are TGTGCCAGCAGCCAAGGAACTAGCGGGACACTCGAGACCCAGTACTTC. Its protein product is CASSQGTSGTLETQYF.